One T cell receptor beta chain is described in this entry. Unmatched junction bases numbered 9, after V lost 4 bases and J lost 11 bases. In germline, CDR1 is MNHEY, CDR2 SVGAGI. This CDR3 comprises 15 residues. Original processing methods: Reference gene primer amplification in the assay estimated nucleated cell counts. Produced via immunoSEQ multiplex PCR; TCRdb's table is partial and in-frame only. Clone size and the V and J calls come from that table; the DNA yielded D and trimming. The sample carries 350,000 to 550,000 clones, approximately 90% recorded once. This entry belongs to a study of blood T cell repertoires in COVID-19. On the study more broadly: Italy, Spain and the United States were the sources of the convalescent and acute COVID-19 samples. PBMCs, B-cell-depleted T cells, or T cells provided the cDNA or gDNA that made up the material.

Input material: peripheral blood. The chain uses TRBV6-5 and TRBJ1-4; 11 nucleotides line up with TRBD1. The source is a woman aged 25 to 39 with acute or convalescent COVID-19. Here the CDR3 DNA reads TGTGCCAGCAGTTCGTGGACAGGGGGCGATAAGAAACTGTTTTTT. This gives the protein CASSSWTGGDKKLFF.